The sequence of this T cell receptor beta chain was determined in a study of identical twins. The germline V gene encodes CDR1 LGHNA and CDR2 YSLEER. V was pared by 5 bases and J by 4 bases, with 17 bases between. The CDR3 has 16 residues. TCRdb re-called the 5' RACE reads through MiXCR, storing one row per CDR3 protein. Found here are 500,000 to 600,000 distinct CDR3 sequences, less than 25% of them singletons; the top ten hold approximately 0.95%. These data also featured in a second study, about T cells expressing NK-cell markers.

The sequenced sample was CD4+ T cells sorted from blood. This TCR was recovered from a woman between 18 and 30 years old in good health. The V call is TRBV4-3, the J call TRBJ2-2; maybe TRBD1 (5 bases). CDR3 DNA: TGCGCCAGCAGCATACACGCGGCCCAGGGCACCGGGGAGCTGTTTTTT. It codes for CASSIHAAQGTGELFF.